The 26 T cell receptor beta chains below all came from one sample that was sequenced in a study of cytomegalovirus exposure and HLA in healthy donors. The study ran its PCR with 60 Vbeta and 13 Jbeta primers. Profiling relied on immunoSEQ multiplex PCR, and the TCRdb table lists in-frame clones only, not all of them. Of 150,000 or so clones listed, about 70% are singletons. The sequencing sample was made of PBMCs. All receptors derive from a woman aged 60-70 years in good health and CMV-seropositive.

This chain links TRBV7-9 with TRBJ2-3, with TRBD2 matching 12 bases. V shed 4 bases, J shed 3 bases, and the junction held 5 bases outside the gene matches. Germline loops: CDR1 SEHNR, CDR2 FQNEAQ (reference sequence). The CDR3 loop spans 16 amino acids. The CDR3, as DNA: TGTGCCAGCAGCTCCGGGACTAGCGGGTTAACAGATACGCAGTATTTT. It encodes CASSSGTSGLTDTQYF.

The chain joins TRBV5-8 to TRBJ2-1; TRBD2 matches 15 bases. The CDR3 covers 16 residues. The V gene's germline CDR1 is SGHTS and CDR2 YDEGEE. J lost 8 bases, V lost 3 bases, and 6 bases had no gene match. The CDR3 loop reads CASSSGLAGGRDEQFF. CDR3 coding DNA: TGTGCCAGCAGCTCGGGACTAGCGGGAGGTAGGGATGAGCAGTTCTTC.

This clone has just a few counts. The V gene is TRBV2, the J gene TRBJ1-5, with TRBD1 as a possible D gene (6 bases). The CDR3 contains 15 residues. Per germline, CDR1 SNHLY and CDR2 FYNNEI. Trimming removed 4 bases from V and 6 bases from J, with 16 bases in between. This CDR3 is CASSGQARGGQPQHF. The CDR3 DNA is TGTGCCAGCAGTGGACAAGCGAGGGGGGGTCAGCCCCAGCATTTT.

The chain combines TRBV7-2 with TRBJ1-4, with 7 positions matching TRBD1. The CDR3 spans 14 residues. CDR1 and CDR2 (germline): SGHTA, FQGNSA. V shed 5 bases and J 1 base; nucleotides not matched to a gene: 1. CDR3 nucleotides: TGTGCCAGCAGCAGGGACAGAACTAATGAAAAACTGTTTTTT. It encodes CASSRDRTNEKLFF.

The genes are TRBV18 and TRBJ1-1; D is unresolved. There are 14 residues in the CDR3. V lost 3 bases to trimming and J lost 2 bases, with 10 bases between them. Germline V gene data show CDR1 as KGHSH and CDR2 as LQKENI. The CDR3 sequence: CASSPLARNTEAFF. The CDR3 bases are TGTGCCAGCTCACCTTTGGCCCGCAACACTGAAGCTTTCTTT. The entire variable domain, with the rest obtained from reference TRBV18 and TRBJ1-1, is as follows: NAGVMQNPRHLVRRRGQEARLRCSPMKGHSHVYWYRQLPEEGLKFMVYLQKENIIDESGMPKERFSAEFPKEGPSILRIQQVVRGDSAAYFCASSPLARNTEAFFGQGTRLTVV.

This sequence joins TRBV11-3 and TRBJ2-1; 10 positions agree with TRBD2. The CDR3 is 15 amino acids. V shed 5 bases and J 2 bases; nucleotides not matched to a gene: 3. CDR1 SGHNT and CDR2 YENEEA come from the germline V gene. Written as DNA, the CDR3 is TGTGCCAGCAGCACCGGGACTAGCGCCTACAATGAGCAGTTCTTC. This sequence encodes CASSTGTSAYNEQFF.

The chain recombines TRBV5-1 with TRBJ2-2, with 7 bases lining up with TRBD2. Unmatched junction bases numbered 8, after V lost 5 bases and J lost 1 base. Germline CDR1 is SGHRS and CDR2 is YFSETQ. The CDR3 runs to 16 residues. The CDR3 DNA reads as TGCGCCAGCAGACCTGCGGGAGTAGGGAACACCGGGGAGCTGTTTTTT. As protein: CASRPAGVGNTGELFF. The variable domain in full, completed from reference TRBV5-1 and TRBJ2-2, reads KAGVTQTPRYLIKTRGQQVTLSCSPISGHRSVSWYQQTPGQGLQFLFEYFSETQRNKGNFPGRFSGRQFSNSRSEMNVSTLELGDSALYLCASRPAGVGNTGELFFGEGSRLTVL.

A few counts support this clone. CDR3 nucleotides: TGTGCCAGCAGCGCGACTAGAGATACGCAGTATTTT. This gives the protein CASSATRDTQYF. This rearrangement joins TRBV6-1 to TRBJ2-3; a possible D gene is TRBD2 (6 bases). The ends were cut back, 6 bases at V and 5 bases at J, with 9 bases in the middle. There are 12 residues in the CDR3. Germline V gene sequence: CDR1 MNHNS, CDR2 SASEGT.

The chain uses TRBV5-1 and TRBJ2-1; D not resolved. Germline lookup yields CDR1 SGHRS and CDR2 YFSETQ. The CDR3 loop spans 12 amino acids. The germline V and J ends were trimmed by 9 bases and 8 bases, with 15 bases remaining between them. The CDR3 DNA reads as TGCGCCACCCCCAGAAGAGGTTATGAGCAGTTCTTC. Its translation: CATPRRGYEQFF.

CDR3 nucleotides: TGTGCCAGCAGCGTCCGGGACAGCAATTCACCCCTCCACTTT. This gives the protein CASSVRDSNSPLHF. V usage is TRBV11-2 and J usage is TRBJ1-6; 7 bases fit TRBD1. The junction had 5 bases not matched to a gene; V was cut back by 5 bases and J by 7 bases. This CDR3 is built from 14 residues. CDR1 and CDR2 (germline): SGHAT, FQNNGV.

This clone was counted only a few times. The chain has TRBV7-9 and TRBJ1-1; D is possibly TRBD1 (5 bases). Germline V gene lookup returns CDR1 SEHNR and CDR2 FQNEAQ (reference sequence). This CDR3 is 17 amino acids long. Trimming removed 5 bases at V and 2 bases at J, with 21 bases between. The CDR3 nucleotides are TGTGCCAGCAGCCCCCTTAGTACAGGTCCTAGAAACACTGAAGCTTTCTTT. It codes for CASSPLSTGPRNTEAFF. The full variable domain, rest sourced from reference TRBV7-9 and TRBJ1-1, is DTGVSQNPRHKITKRGQNVTFRCDPISEHNRLYWYRQTLGQGPEFLTYFQNEAQLEKSRLLSDRFSAERPKGSFSTLEIQRTEQGDSAMYLCASSPLSTGPRNTEAFFGQGTRLTVV.

The V call is TRBV9, the J call TRBJ1-1; 8 bases are a match to TRBD1. This CDR3 comprises 15 residues. V dropped 4 bases and J dropped 6; count of bases not matched to a gene: 11. The germline V gene encodes CDR1 SGDLS and CDR2 YYNGEE. DNA for the CDR3: TGTGCCAGCAGCAGCTCCGGGACAGGAGGCGCTGAAGCTTTCTTT. The encoded protein is CASSSSGTGGAEAFF.

This chain joins TRBV28 and TRBJ2-7, with 7 bases that match TRBD1. Trimming removed 6 bases from V and 7 bases from J; junction bases left unmatched: 9. Germline CDR1 is MDHEN and CDR2 is SYDVKM. The length of the CDR3 is 13 residues. The CDR3 nucleotides read TGTGCCAGCAGCCCTGGACAGGCGGAAGAGCAGTACTTC. It yields the protein CASSPGQAEEQYF.

The chain employs TRBV4-2 and TRBJ2-7; D uncertain. The V and J ends lost 0 bases and 5 bases respectively, with 8 bases between them. The CDR3 consists of 13 residues. Germline CDR1 LGHNA, CDR2 YNFKEQ. CDR3 sequence: CASSQDLNDEQYF. Written as DNA, the CDR3 is TGTGCCAGCAGCCAAGATCTAAACGACGAGCAGTACTTC.

J is TRBJ2-1 and V is TRBV10-3; 10 bases align to TRBD2. V gave up 3 bases and J gave up 7 bases; unmatched junction bases: 9. Germline V gene lookup returns CDR1 ENHRY and CDR2 SYGVKD. The CDR3 is 16 amino acids. CDR3 residues: CAISDRVAGGGNEQFF. The CDR3 DNA reads TGTGCCATCAGTGATCGGGTAGCGGGAGGCGGTAATGAGCAGTTCTTC.

The V and J genes are TRBV5-4 and TRBJ1-1; the match to TRBD1 covers 10 bases. The CDR3 runs to 15 residues. Germline CDR1 SGHNT, CDR2 YYREEE (reference sequence). V trimming: 5 bases; J trimming: 7 bases; junction bases outside the gene matches: 11. The CDR3 loop is CASSFPGQGFGEAFF. CDR3 DNA: TGTGCCAGCAGTTTTCCGGGACAGGGGTTCGGTGAAGCTTTCTTT. The full variable domain, rest sourced from reference TRBV5-4 and TRBJ1-1, is ETGVTQSPTHLIKTRGQQVTLRCSSQSGHNTVSWYQQALGQGPQFIFQYYREEENGRGNFPPRFSGLQFPNYSSELNVNALELDDSALYLCASSFPGQGFGEAFFGQGTRLTVV.

V is TRBV19 and J is TRBJ2-7; TRBD2 matches at 7 bases. V trimming: 8 bases; J trimming: 8 bases; junction bases outside the gene matches: 12. In germline, CDR1 is LNHDA, CDR2 SQIVND (reference sequence). The CDR3 loop spans 13 amino acids. DNA of the CDR3: TGTGCCAGTGGGGGGGGGACGGCAGGGAAGCAGTACTTC. Translating it yields CASGGGTAGKQYF.

A single count supports this clone. J is TRBJ1-2 and V is TRBV5-6; TRBD1 aligns across 8 bases. With 4 bases clipped from V and 5 bases from J, the junction kept 7 bases outside the gene matches. Per the germline V gene, CDR1 is SGHDT and CDR2 is YYEEEE. This CDR3 spans 14 amino acids. CDR3 in amino acids: CASSLGGQEYGYTF. In DNA, the CDR3 is TGTGCCAGCAGCCTCGGGGGACAGGAGTATGGCTACACCTTC.

The V call is TRBV6-6, the J call TRBJ1-1; 7 nucleotides align to TRBD1. The junction had 6 bases not matched to a gene; V was cut back by 2 bases and J by 3 bases. The germline CDR1 and CDR2 sequences are MNHNY and SVGAGI (reference sequence). The CDR3 has 15 amino acids. The DNA for the CDR3 is TGTGCCAGCAGTTACCCCGGGACAGAGGACACTGAAGCTTTCTTT. It is translated as CASSYPGTEDTEAFF.

The chain combines TRBV5-1 with TRBJ1-2; TRBD1 matches 11 bases. The V and J ends lost 4 bases and 7 bases, in that order; junction bases with no gene match: 6. Germline CDR1 and CDR2: SGHRS and YFSETQ. This CDR3 is 14 amino acids long. The CDR3 region is CASSLPGTGGGYTF. The DNA for the CDR3 is TGCGCCAGCAGCCTTCCCGGGACAGGGGGTGGCTACACCTTC.

V and J are TRBV30 and TRBJ1-4; 7 bases line up with TRBD1. Germline loops: CDR1 GTSNPN, CDR2 SVGIG (reference sequence). This CDR3 contains 14 residues. The junction had 6 bases not matched to a gene; V was cut back by 2 bases and J by 6 bases. The CDR3 is CAWSPGTAYEKLFF. CDR3 nucleotides: TGTGCCTGGAGTCCCGGGACAGCATATGAAAAACTGTTTTTT.

The chain has TRBV27 and TRBJ1-5, with TRBD1 as a possible D gene (5 bases). Germline-derived CDR1 and CDR2 are MNHEY and SMNVEV (reference sequence). V dropped 4 bases and J dropped 1 base, with 11 bases sitting between them. The CDR3 extends over 15 amino acids. The CDR3 here is CASSSSRGSNQPQHF. CDR3 bases: TGTGCCAGCAGTTCTTCCCGGGGGAGCAATCAGCCCCAGCATTTT.

The chain is built from TRBV5-4 and TRBJ2-1, with D perhaps TRBD2 (7 bases). CDR3 length: 17 amino acids. Trimming took 0 bases from V and 10 from J, leaving 23 bases between them. Germline V gene lookup returns CDR1 SGHNT and CDR2 YYREEE (reference sequence). CDR3 in DNA: TGTGCCAGCAGCTTGGGTCCTCTTAGCGGAGGGGGAGGGGAGCAGTTCTTC. Translated, it gives CASSLGPLSGGGGEQFF.

This clone came up once. The chain links TRBV7-2 to TRBJ2-6; the D gene is possibly TRBD1 (6 bases). V lost 6 bases, J lost 2 bases, and 11 bases lay in between. Looked up from germline, CDR1 is SGHTA and CDR2 is FQGNSA. The CDR3 is made up of 15 amino acids. CDR3 coding DNA: TGTGCCAGCAGACAGGGTGGGACTGGGGCCAACGTCCTGACTTTC. It yields the protein CASRQGGTGANVLTF. Filled out from reference TRBV7-2 and TRBJ2-6, the complete variable domain reads GAGVSQSPSNKVTEKGKDVELRCDPISGHTALYWYRQSLGQGLEFLIYFQGNSAPDKSGLPSDRFSAERTGGSVSTLTIQRTQQEDSAVYLCASRQGGTGANVLTFGAGSRLTVL.

The sample holds one count of this clone. This chain links TRBV29-1 with TRBJ2-3; 8 positions match TRBD1. Per the germline V gene, CDR1 is SQVTM and CDR2 is ANQGSEA. This CDR3 has 14 amino acids. V gave up 3 bases and J gave up 0 bases; unmatched junction bases: 2. Here the CDR3 reads CSVDRQGSTDTQYF. CDR3 nucleotides: TGCAGCGTTGATCGACAGGGGAGCACAGATACGCAGTATTTT.

The rearrangement links TRBV28 to TRBJ1-2; 10 nucleotides align to TRBD1. This CDR3 contains 14 residues. CDR1 and CDR2 (germline): MDHEN, SYDVKM. V shed 5 bases, J shed 7 bases, and the junction held 7 bases outside the gene matches. CDR3: CASSNRDRGCGYTF. CDR3 DNA sequence: TGTGCCAGCAGTAACCGGGACAGGGGATGTGGCTACACCTTC.